The subject of this entry is one TCR beta chain. These data belong to a study of shared clonotypes between healthy human individuals. Several immunoSEQ plates held equal portions of the genomic DNA taken from each subset. Libraries were prepared by immunoSEQ multiplex PCR; TCRdb keeps only in-frame clonotypes and omits some of them. The sample holds about 1 million clones; roughly 80% are singletons and the top ten take approximately 1.3%. Sequences were obtained from memory CD4+ T cells sorted from blood. Subset: CD45RA-negative fraction. The TCR sequence derives from a man between 18 and 29 years old in good health.

DNA of the CDR3: TGTGCCAGCAGCTTAGGCGGTCCTACGCATGAGCAGTTCTTC. Amino acid sequence: CASSLGGPTHEQFF. V usage is TRBV11-2 and J usage is TRBJ2-1; D gene ambiguous. From germline, CDR1 is SGHAT and CDR2 FQNNGV. The CDR3 length is 14 residues. The V end was cut by 1 base, the J end by 8 bases, with 12 bases between.